These 5 T cell receptor beta chains came from one sample sequenced in a study of regulatory T cells in long-lasting Graves disease. This sample's time point: newly diagnosed GD, antithyroid drugs for less than 3 months. Isolated PBMC RNA provided the starting material for the TCR library. Libraries of TCR beta came from iRepertoire HTBI primers plus Arm-PCR of CDR3 regions. TCRdb re-analysed the multiplex PCR reads in MiXCR, keeping a single row per CDR3 protein. There are roughly 430,000 distinct CDR3 sequences in the sample; around 17% occur only once, and over 8.5% lies in the top ten. A further study also used this sample, focusing on T cells in Graves' hyperthyroidism and ophthalmopathy.

Sequenced material: peripheral blood mononuclear cells (PBMCs), taken at new diagnosis, from a patient treated with antithyroid drugs. Receptors originate from a woman aged 25 to 39 with Graves disease.

This clonotype was seen ten or more times. The chain links TRBV28 to TRBJ2-1, with D possibly TRBD2 on 6 matching bases. The germline CDR1 and CDR2 sequences are MDHEN and SYDVKM. Between the trimmed V and J ends, which lost 7 bases and 7 bases, there was a span of 14 bases. CDR3 size: 13 residues. The CDR3 region has the DNA TGTGCCAGCACCTTGGCGGGGATGAATGAGCAGTTCTTC. Its translation is CASTLAGMNEQFF. Variable domain in full (rest from reference TRBV28 and TRBJ2-1): DVKVTQSSRYLVKRTGEKVFLECVQDMDHENMFWYRQDPGLGLRLIYFSYDVKMKEKGDIPEGYSVSREKKERFSLILESASTNQTSMYLCASTLAGMNEQFFGPGTRLTVL.

This clonotype was counted many times. This rearrangement joins TRBV7-2 to TRBJ2-4, with D tentatively TRBD2 (5 bases). The CDR3 covers 15 residues. CDR1 is SGHTA, CDR2 FQGNSA, per germline. V lost 2 bases, J lost 1 base, and 9 bases lay in between. The CDR3 reads CASSLKSGAKNIQYF. The CDR3 nucleotides are TGTGCCAGCAGCTTAAAATCGGGGGCCAAAAACATTCAGTACTTC.

This clonotype was seen only a few times. J is TRBJ2-3 and V is TRBV7-2; TRBD2 aligns across 9 bases. The ends lost 1 base at V and 0 bases at J; junction bases unmatched: 5. The CDR3 totals 17 residues. CDR1 and CDR2 from the germline V gene are SGHTA and FQGNSA. The CDR3 DNA follows: TGTGCCAGCAGCTTAGTAGCGGGAGATGCTAGCACAGATACGCAGTATTTT. Its protein product is CASSLVAGDASTDTQYF.

This clonotype was counted many times. J is TRBJ2-7 and V is TRBV28; D may correspond to TRBD1 or TRBD2 (5 bases each). CDR3 length equals 15 residues. V was pared by 6 bases and J by 3 bases, with 18 bases between. Germline V CDR1 and CDR2: MDHEN, SYDVKM. For the CDR3, the DNA is TGTGCCAGCAGGGGACGGAATTCAGCTTACTACGAGCAGTACTTC. This gives the protein CASRGRNSAYYEQYF.

This clonotype was recorded many times. The chain combines TRBV20-1 with TRBJ2-5, with D possibly TRBD2 on 5 matching bases. In germline, CDR1 is DFQATT, CDR2 SNEGSKA (reference sequence). V was cut by 6 bases and J by 4 bases, with 15 bases left in between. This CDR3 contains 13 residues. The DNA for the CDR3 is TGCAGTGCCGTACCCGGGGTAGTAGAGACCCAGTACTTC. The encoded protein is CSAVPGVVETQYF.